This T cell receptor beta chain is drawn from a study of shared clonotypes between healthy human individuals. Study outcomes and limitations: Generation probabilities were higher for clonotypes shared across all four sorted-subset donors than for unshared ones.

The data were produced by immunoSEQ multiplex PCR, yet TCRdb's version contains in-frame clones alone and is incomplete. The sample includes 1.5 million to 1.9 million clones, about 98% of them seen just once. Worth noting for this clone: The target antigen is unknown.

V was trimmed by 7 bases and J by 1 base, leaving 8 bases between them. The germline CDR1 and CDR2 sequences are SGHRS and YFSETQ. CDR3 length: 12 residues. Sequenced input: naive CD4+ T cells sorted from blood. As for subset: CD45RA+ positively selected. The V and J genes are TRBV5-1 and TRBJ1-2; perhaps TRBD1 as D (6 bases). The receptor was isolated from a young man in good health. The CDR3 loop is CASRTDNYGYTF. The CDR3 DNA is TGCGCCAGCCGGACAGATAACTATGGCTACACCTTC.